This TCR beta chain was retrieved from a study of identical twins. Every donor was a healthy Caucasian. A universal primer site arose from template switching, and cDNA bore unique molecular identifiers. TCRdb reprocessed the 5' RACE reads with MiXCR, giving one entry per CDR3 protein. Of nearly 900,000 distinct CDR3 sequences in the sample, roughly an eighth were seen once. Findings and limits, study-wide: It was cross-sectional statistical analysis, not following the same donors, that the conclusions relied on. With beta out-of-frame sequences, excess sharing by twins was weaker.

V shed 10 bases, J shed 1 base, and the junction held 6 bases outside the gene matches. This CDR3 spans 14 amino acids. CDR1 and CDR2 (germline): MDHEN, SYDVKM. On this clonotype: Its target is unknown.

Another study also made use of these data, one on yellow fever vaccine responses in identical twins.

The origin of this receptor is a woman aged 18-35 years in good health. Sequenced material: PBMCs. The V gene is TRBV28, the J gene TRBJ2-3, with 9 bases matching TRBD2. The CDR3 spells CAISERGGTDTQYF. CDR3 bases: TGTGCCATTTCGGAGCGGGGGGGCACAGATACGCAGTATTTT.